This T cell receptor beta chain is drawn from a study of T cells in localized non-small cell lung cancer. Produced via immunoSEQ multiplex PCR; TCRdb's table is partial and in-frame only. The sample shows over 9,000 clones, 85% of them seen only once. The ends lost 5 bases at V and 5 bases at J; junction bases unmatched: 6. The CDR3 length is 16 residues. In germline, CDR1 is SEHNR, CDR2 FQNEAQ (reference sequence). The sample in question was peripheral blood, obtained before any cancer treatment. J is TRBJ2-5 and V is TRBV7-9, with TRBD2 matching over 15 bases. This TCR came from an older male donor with stage III lung adenocarcinoma. The CDR3 nucleotides read TGTGCCAGCAGCCCCGGACTAGCGGGGGGGAGGGAGACCCAGTACTTC. Translation: CASSPGLAGGRETQYF. The full variable domain, completed using reference TRBV7-9 and TRBJ2-5, is DTGVSQNPRHKITKRGQNVTFRCDPISEHNRLYWYRQTLGQGPEFLTYFQNEAQLEKSRLLSDRFSAERPKGSFSTLEIQRTEQGDSAMYLCASSPGLAGGRETQYFGPGTRLLVL.